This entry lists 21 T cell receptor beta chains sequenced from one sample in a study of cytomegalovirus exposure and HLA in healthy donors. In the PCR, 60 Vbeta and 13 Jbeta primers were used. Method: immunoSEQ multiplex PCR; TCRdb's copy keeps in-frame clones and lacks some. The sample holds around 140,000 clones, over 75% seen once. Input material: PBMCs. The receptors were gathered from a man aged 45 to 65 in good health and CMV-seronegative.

CDR3: CASSLVGQIGTQYF. CDR3 DNA: TGTGCCAGCAGCTTAGTAGGACAAATTGGGACCCAGTACTTC. V usage is TRBV7-9 and J usage is TRBJ2-5; TRBD1 might be the D (5 bases). The CDR3 sequence is 14 residues long. V lost 1 base and J lost 7, with 13 bases in between. Germline V lookup: CDR1 SEHNR, CDR2 FQNEAQ (reference sequence).

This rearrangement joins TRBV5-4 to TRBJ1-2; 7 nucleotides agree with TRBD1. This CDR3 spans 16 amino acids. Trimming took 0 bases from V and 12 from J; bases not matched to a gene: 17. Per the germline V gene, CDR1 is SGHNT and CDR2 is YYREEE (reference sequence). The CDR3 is CASSLDSGGRPSNDTF. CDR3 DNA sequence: TGTGCCAGCAGCTTGGATTCAGGGGGTAGACCTTCAAACGACACCTTC.

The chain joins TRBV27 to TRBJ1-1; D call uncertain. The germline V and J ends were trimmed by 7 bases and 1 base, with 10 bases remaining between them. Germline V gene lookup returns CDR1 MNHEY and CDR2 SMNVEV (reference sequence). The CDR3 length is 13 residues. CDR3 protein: CASKRQTNTEAFF. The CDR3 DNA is TGTGCCAGCAAGAGACAAACGAACACTGAAGCTTTCTTT.

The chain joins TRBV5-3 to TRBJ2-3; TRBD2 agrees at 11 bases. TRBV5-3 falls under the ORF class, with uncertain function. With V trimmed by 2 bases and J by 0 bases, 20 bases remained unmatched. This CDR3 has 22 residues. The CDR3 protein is CARSFSLSEVRTSGRSTDTQYF. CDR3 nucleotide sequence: TGTGCCAGAAGCTTTAGTCTGTCGGAGGTTAGGACTAGCGGGCGGAGCACAGATACGCAGTATTTT.

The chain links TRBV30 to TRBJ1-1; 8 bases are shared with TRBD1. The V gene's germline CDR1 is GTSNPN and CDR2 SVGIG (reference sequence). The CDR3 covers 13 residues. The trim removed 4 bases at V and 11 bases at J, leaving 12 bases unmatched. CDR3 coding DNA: TGTGCCTGGAAAGAGTTCGCAGGGGGCGAGGCTTTCTTT. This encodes CAWKEFAGGEAFF.

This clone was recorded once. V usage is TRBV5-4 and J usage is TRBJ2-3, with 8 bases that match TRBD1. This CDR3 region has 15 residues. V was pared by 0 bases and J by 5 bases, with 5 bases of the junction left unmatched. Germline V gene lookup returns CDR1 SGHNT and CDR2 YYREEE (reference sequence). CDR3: CASSLEQGDRDTQYF. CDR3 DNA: TGTGCCAGCAGCTTGGAACAGGGGGATAGAGATACGCAGTATTTT.

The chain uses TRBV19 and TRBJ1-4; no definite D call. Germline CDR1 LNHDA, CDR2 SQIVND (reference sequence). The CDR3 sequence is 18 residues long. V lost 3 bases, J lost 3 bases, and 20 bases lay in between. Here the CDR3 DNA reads TGTGCCAGTAGTATTGGAGCCGCTCCGAGACCTTCTAATGAAAAACTGTTTTTT. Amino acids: CASSIGAAPRPSNEKLFF.

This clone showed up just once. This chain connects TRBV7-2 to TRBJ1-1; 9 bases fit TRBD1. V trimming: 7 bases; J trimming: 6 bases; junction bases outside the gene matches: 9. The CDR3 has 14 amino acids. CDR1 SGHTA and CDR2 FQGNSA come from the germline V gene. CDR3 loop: CASNVDRGLAEAFF. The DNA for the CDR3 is TGTGCCAGCAATGTGGACAGGGGCCTTGCTGAAGCTTTCTTT.

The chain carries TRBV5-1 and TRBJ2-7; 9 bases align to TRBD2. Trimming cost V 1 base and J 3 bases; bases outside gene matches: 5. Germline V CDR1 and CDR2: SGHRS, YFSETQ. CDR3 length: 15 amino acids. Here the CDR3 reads CASSLRSGGFYEQYF. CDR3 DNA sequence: TGCGCCAGCAGCTTGCGTAGCGGGGGTTTCTACGAGCAGTACTTC.

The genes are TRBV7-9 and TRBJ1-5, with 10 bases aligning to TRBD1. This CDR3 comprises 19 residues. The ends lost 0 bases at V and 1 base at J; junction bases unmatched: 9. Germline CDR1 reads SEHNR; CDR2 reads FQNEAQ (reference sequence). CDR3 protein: CASSLAEGQGRGSNQPQHF. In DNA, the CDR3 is TGTGCCAGCAGCTTAGCGGAGGGACAGGGGAGGGGGAGCAATCAGCCCCAGCATTTT.

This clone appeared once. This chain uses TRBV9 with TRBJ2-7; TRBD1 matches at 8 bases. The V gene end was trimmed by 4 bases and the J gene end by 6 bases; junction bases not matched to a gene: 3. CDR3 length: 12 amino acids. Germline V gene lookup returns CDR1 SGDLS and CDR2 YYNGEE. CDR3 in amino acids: CASSRTGFEQYF. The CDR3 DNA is TGTGCCAGCAGCCGGACAGGGTTCGAGCAGTACTTC. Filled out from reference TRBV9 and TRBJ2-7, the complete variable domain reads DSGVTQTPKHLITATGQRVTLRCSPRSGDLSVYWYQQSLDQGLQFLIQYYNGEERAKGNILERFSAQQFPDLHSELNLSSLELGDSALYFCASSRTGFEQYFGPGTRLTVT.

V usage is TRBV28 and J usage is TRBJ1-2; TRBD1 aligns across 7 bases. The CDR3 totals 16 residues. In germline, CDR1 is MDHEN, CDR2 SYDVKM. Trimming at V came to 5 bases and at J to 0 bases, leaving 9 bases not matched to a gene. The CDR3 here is CASSILQGWANYGYTF. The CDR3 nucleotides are TGTGCCAGCAGTATCCTACAGGGGTGGGCTAACTATGGCTACACCTTC.

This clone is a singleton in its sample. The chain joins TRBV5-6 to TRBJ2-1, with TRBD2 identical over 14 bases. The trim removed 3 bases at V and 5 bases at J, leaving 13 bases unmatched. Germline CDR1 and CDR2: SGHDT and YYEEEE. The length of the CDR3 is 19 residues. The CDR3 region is CASSSGGLAGDLFHNEQFF. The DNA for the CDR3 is TGTGCCAGCAGCTCAGGGGGACTAGCGGGAGATCTGTTCCACAATGAGCAGTTCTTC.

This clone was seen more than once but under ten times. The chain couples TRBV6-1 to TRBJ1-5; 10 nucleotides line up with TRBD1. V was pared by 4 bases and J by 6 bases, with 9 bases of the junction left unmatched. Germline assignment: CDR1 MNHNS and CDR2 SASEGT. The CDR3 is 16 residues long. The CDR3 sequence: CASSAKGQGWVQPQHF. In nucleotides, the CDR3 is TGTGCCAGCAGTGCAAAGGGACAGGGGTGGGTTCAGCCCCAGCATTTT.

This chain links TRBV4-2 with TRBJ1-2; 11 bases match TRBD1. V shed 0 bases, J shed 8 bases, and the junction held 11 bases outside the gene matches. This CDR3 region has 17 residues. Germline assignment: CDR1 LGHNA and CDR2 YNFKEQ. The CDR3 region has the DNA TGTGCCAGCAGCCAAGACCCTTTGGGACAGGGGGTTGGAGGCTACACCTTC. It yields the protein CASSQDPLGQGVGGYTF.

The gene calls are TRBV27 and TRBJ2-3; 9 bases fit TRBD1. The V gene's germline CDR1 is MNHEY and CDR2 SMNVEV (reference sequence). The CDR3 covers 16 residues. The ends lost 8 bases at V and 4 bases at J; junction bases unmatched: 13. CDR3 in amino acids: CASGSYGTGSPDTQYF. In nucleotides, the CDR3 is TGTGCCAGCGGATCTTACGGGACAGGGTCCCCAGATACGCAGTATTTT.

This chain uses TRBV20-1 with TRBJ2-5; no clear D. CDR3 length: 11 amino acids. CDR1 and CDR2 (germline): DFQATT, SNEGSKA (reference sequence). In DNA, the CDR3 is TGCAGCGCGGAGCGCCAAGAGACCCAGTACTTC. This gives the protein CSAERQETQYF.

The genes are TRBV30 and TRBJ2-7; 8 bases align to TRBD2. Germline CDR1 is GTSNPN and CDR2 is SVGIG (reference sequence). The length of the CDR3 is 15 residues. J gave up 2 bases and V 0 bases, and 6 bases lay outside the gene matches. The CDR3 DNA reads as TGTGCCTGGAGTGTTCTTGGCGGGGGGCCCTACGAGCAGTACTTC. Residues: CAWSVLGGGPYEQYF.

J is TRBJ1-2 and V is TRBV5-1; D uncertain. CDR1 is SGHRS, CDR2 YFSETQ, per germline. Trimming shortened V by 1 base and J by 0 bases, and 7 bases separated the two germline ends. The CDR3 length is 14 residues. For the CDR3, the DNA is TGCGCCAGCAGCTTGTCTGGAGCTAACTATGGCTACACCTTC. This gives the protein CASSLSGANYGYTF.

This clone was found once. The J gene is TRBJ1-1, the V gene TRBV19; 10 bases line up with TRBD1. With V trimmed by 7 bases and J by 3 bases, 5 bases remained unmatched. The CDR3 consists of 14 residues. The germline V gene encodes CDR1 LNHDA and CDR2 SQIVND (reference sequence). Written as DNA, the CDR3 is TGTGCCAGTATTGTGACAGGGGGCTACACTGAAGCTTTCTTT. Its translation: CASIVTGGYTEAFF.

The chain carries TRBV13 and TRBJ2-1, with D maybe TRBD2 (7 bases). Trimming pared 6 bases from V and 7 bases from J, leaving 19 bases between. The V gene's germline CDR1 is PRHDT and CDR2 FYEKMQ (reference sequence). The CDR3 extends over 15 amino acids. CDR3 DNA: TGTGCCAGCAGTCCGGGGGGCCTGGGATTGAATGAGCAGTTCTTC. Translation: CASSPGGLGLNEQFF.